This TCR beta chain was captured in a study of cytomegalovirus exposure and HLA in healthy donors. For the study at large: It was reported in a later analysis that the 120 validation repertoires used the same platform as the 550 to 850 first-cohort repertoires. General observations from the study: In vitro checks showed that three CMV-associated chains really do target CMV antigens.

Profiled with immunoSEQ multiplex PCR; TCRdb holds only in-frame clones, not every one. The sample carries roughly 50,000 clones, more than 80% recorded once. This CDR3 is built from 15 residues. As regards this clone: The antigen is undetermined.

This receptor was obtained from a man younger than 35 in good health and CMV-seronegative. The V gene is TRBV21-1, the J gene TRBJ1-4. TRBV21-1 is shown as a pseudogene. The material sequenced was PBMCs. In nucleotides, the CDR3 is TGTGCCAGCCCCAAATGGGTGCGGAGTCATGAAAAACTGTTTTTT. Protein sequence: CASPKWVRSHEKLFF.